This T cell receptor (beta chain) was sequenced in a study of Ad26.COV2.S vaccination and SARS-CoV-2 variants. Germline assignment: CDR1 MNHNY and CDR2 SVGAGI (reference sequence). Trimming left V 5 bases short and J 1 base short, with 11 bases between. The CDR3 totals 14 residues. This clone was counted once. Its matching antigen is unknown. Profiled with immunoSEQ multiplex PCR; TCRdb holds only in-frame clones, not every one. The sample carries about 350,000 clones, around 90% recorded once. Study-level results: Vaccinated individuals (as opposed to placebo recipients) had higher spike-specific TCR breadth.

The sample here was peripheral blood, taken after recovery from COVID-19. V usage is TRBV6-6 and J usage is TRBJ1-2, with unresolved D. This clonotype was sampled from a human donor who had recovered from COVID-19. The CDR3 DNA is TGTGCCAGCAGTGCCTCATTCAGTAACTATGGCTACACCTTC. Amino acid sequence: CASSASFSNYGYTF.